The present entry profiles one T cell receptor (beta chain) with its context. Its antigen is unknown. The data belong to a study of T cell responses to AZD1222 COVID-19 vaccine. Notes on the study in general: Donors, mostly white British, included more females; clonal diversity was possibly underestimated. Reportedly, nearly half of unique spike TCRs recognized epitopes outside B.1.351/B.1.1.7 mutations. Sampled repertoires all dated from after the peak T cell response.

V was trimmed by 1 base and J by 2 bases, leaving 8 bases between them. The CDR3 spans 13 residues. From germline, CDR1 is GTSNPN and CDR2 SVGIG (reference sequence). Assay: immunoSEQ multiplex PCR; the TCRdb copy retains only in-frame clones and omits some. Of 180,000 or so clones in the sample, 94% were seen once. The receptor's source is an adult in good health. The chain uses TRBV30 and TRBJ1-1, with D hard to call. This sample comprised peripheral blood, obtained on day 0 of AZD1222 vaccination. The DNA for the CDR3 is TGTGCCTGGAGTGGTTTGGATAACACTGAAGCTTTCTTT. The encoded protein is CAWSGLDNTEAFF.